These 21 T cell receptor beta chains share one sample of origin, sequenced in a study of follicular helper T cells after annual influenza vaccination. The protocol was immunoSEQ multiplex PCR, while the TCRdb copy is restricted to in-frame clones and leaves out a portion. The sample lists 6,500 to 8,500 clones; over 65% were seen once. Described time point: 2014-2015 season, 7 days after vaccination. The sequencing used CXCR5+ CD38- circulating T follicular helper cells from blood, collected 7 days after influenza vaccination. Described subset: circulating Tfh, non-naive CD4+CXCR5+PD-1+ (ICOS+CD38+ or ICOS-CD38-). Receptors originate from an adult who received the influenza vaccine.

This sequence joins TRBV18 and TRBJ1-2, with 8 bases fitting TRBD1. Germline loops: CDR1 KGHSH, CDR2 LQKENI. The CDR3 totals 13 residues. The V and J ends lost 3 bases and 6 bases, in that order; junction bases with no gene match: 3. The CDR3, as DNA: TGTGCCAGCTCACCCCAGGGGGCGGATGGCTACACCTTC. Protein: CASSPQGADGYTF. The whole variable domain, remainder taken from reference TRBV18 and TRBJ1-2, is NAGVMQNPRHLVRRRGQEARLRCSPMKGHSHVYWYRQLPEEGLKFMVYLQKENIIDESGMPKERFSAEFPKEGPSILRIQQVVRGDSAAYFCASSPQGADGYTFGSGTRLTVV.

The chain carries TRBV2 and TRBJ2-7, with 10 positions matching TRBD2. V lost 6 bases to trimming and J lost 5 bases; unmatched junction nucleotides: 16. Per germline, CDR1 SNHLY and CDR2 FYNNEI. This CDR3 spans 17 amino acids. The CDR3: CASSARRGSGGAHEQYF. In DNA form, the CDR3 reads TGTGCCAGCAGCGCAAGGCGGGGGAGCGGGGGGGCGCACGAGCAGTACTTC. The full variable domain, completed using reference TRBV2 and TRBJ2-7, is EPEVTQTPSHQVTQMGQEVILRCVPISNHLYFYWYRQILGQKVEFLVSFYNNEISEKSEIFDDQFSVERPDGSNFTLKIRSTKLEDSAMYFCASSARRGSGGAHEQYFGPGTRLTVT.

This clone came up a few times. The CDR3 DNA follows: TGTGCCAGCAGTTCGGCAGGGGGATACTACGAGCAGTACTTC. Amino acid sequence: CASSSAGGYYEQYF. The J gene is TRBJ2-7, the V gene TRBV27; the match to TRBD1 covers 7 bases. V lost 4 bases and J lost 3; bases outside the gene matches: 6. The CDR3 is made up of 14 amino acids. Germline values: CDR1 MNHEY, CDR2 SMNVEV (reference sequence).

The V gene is TRBV19, the J gene TRBJ2-5; no definite D call. V was trimmed by 1 base and J by 5 bases, leaving 8 bases between them. The CDR3 sequence is 13 residues long. Germline V CDR1 and CDR2: LNHDA, SQIVND (reference sequence). CDR3 bases: TGTGCCAGTAGTATAGGTAACTTCGAGACCCAGTACTTC. Its protein is CASSIGNFETQYF.

The genes are TRBV11-3 and TRBJ2-6, with TRBD1 as a possible D gene (6 bases). The CDR3 runs 15 residues. Trimming cost V 11 bases and J 0 bases, with 14 bases left between them. Germline CDR1 and CDR2: SGHNT and YENEEA. The CDR3 bases are TGTGCCTCCAGCTTAGGGGGCTCTGGGGCCAACGTCCTGACTTTC. Its translation: CASSLGGSGANVLTF. The full variable domain, completed using reference TRBV11-3 and TRBJ2-6, is EAGVVQSPRYKIIEKKQPVAFWCNPISGHNTLYWYLQNLGQGPELLIRYENEEAVDDSQLPKDRFSAERLKGVDSTLKIQPAELGDSAVYLCASSLGGSGANVLTFGAGSRLTVL.

The chain links TRBV5-5 to TRBJ2-7; D is perhaps TRBD1 (6 bases). Germline V gene data show CDR1 as SGHKS and CDR2 as YYEKEE (reference sequence). The CDR3 contains 14 residues. The V end was cut by 3 bases, the J end by 0 bases, with 10 bases between. The CDR3 DNA sequence: TGTGCCAGCAGCTGGAAGGACAGCTCCTACGAGCAGTACTTC. The encoded protein is CASSWKDSSYEQYF.

The chain carries TRBV2 and TRBJ1-1; 9 bases line up with TRBD1. Trimming removed 5 bases from V and 4 bases from J; junction bases left unmatched: 5. The V gene's germline CDR1 is SNHLY and CDR2 FYNNEI. CDR3 length: 14 amino acids. The CDR3 DNA reads TGTGCCAGCAGTCCCGGGACAGGGACCACTGAAGCTTTCTTT. As protein: CASSPGTGTTEAFF.

This clone was seen a single time. V gene TRBV6-1 combines with J gene TRBJ1-3; 7 nucleotides match TRBD1. The CDR3 has 18 amino acids. Losses at the gene ends were 1 base for V and 7 bases for J; bases not matched to a gene: 16. Germline V gene data show CDR1 as MNHNS and CDR2 as SASEGT. The CDR3 sequence: CASSEVGTAVDGRNTIYF. The CDR3, as DNA: TGTGCCAGCAGTGAAGTCGGGACAGCCGTCGATGGAAGGAACACCATATATTTT.

J is TRBJ1-2 and V is TRBV18; 10 positions match TRBD1. The CDR3 is 14 amino acids. With V trimmed by 3 bases and J by 5 bases, 3 bases remained unmatched. In germline, CDR1 is KGHSH, CDR2 LQKENI. The CDR3 loop is CASSPGQGPYGYTF. The DNA of the CDR3 is TGTGCCAGCTCACCGGGACAGGGGCCTTATGGCTACACCTTC.

This rearrangement joins TRBV11-2 to TRBJ2-3, with 7 bases identical to TRBD2. Germline CDR1 and CDR2: SGHAT and FQNNGV. The CDR3 extends over 18 amino acids. With 5 bases clipped from V and 6 bases from J, the junction kept 20 bases outside the gene matches. The CDR3 is CASSPREKRGDVADTQYF. As DNA, the CDR3 is TGTGCCAGCAGCCCCCGGGAGAAGCGGGGAGATGTCGCGGATACGCAGTATTTT.

The rearrangement uses TRBV28 and TRBJ2-5, with 8 bases that match TRBD1. There are 14 residues in the CDR3. V dropped 4 bases and J dropped 6; count of bases not matched to a gene: 7. CDR1 is MDHEN and CDR2 is SYDVKM in the germline V gene. The CDR3: CASSSTGGDKTQYF. CDR3 coding DNA: TGTGCCAGCAGTTCTACAGGGGGAGACAAGACCCAGTACTTC. Complete variable domain (other parts from reference TRBV28 and TRBJ2-5): DVKVTQSSRYLVKRTGEKVFLECVQDMDHENMFWYRQDPGLGLRLIYFSYDVKMKEKGDIPEGYSVSREKKERFSLILESASTNQTSMYLCASSSTGGDKTQYFGPGTRLLVL.

This clone was seen just once. This chain joins TRBV7-2 and TRBJ2-5; 8 bases map to TRBD1. The CDR3 totals 16 residues. V shed 2 bases and J 4 bases; nucleotides not matched to a gene: 9. Germline V gives CDR1 SGHTA, CDR2 FQGNSA. The CDR3 sequence: CASSLSFQGARETQYF. CDR3 nucleotide sequence: TGTGCCAGCAGCTTATCATTCCAGGGGGCACGAGAGACCCAGTACTTC.

The chain has TRBV6-6 and TRBJ2-3, with 8 bases fitting TRBD2. The CDR3 contains 16 residues. V was clipped by 6 bases and J by 4 bases; unmatched bases: 12. Germline CDR1 MNHNY, CDR2 SVGAGI (reference sequence). As DNA, the CDR3 is TGTGCCAGCAGATCACAGGGTCGGGGGGGCGCAGATACGCAGTATTTT. It encodes CASRSQGRGGADTQYF.

The CDR3 region is CASSPRLGQGAQGYF. CDR3 nucleotide sequence: TGTGCCAGCAGCCCAAGGTTGGGACAGGGGGCCCAGGGGTACTTC. The rearrangement uses TRBV7-2 and TRBJ2-4; the match to TRBD1 covers 12 bases. V lost 5 bases to trimming and J lost 15 bases; unmatched junction nucleotides: 14. Germline-derived CDR1 and CDR2 are SGHTA and FQGNSA. The CDR3 consists of 15 residues.

This clone appeared a few times. The CDR3 loop reads CASSPFGLEDSPLHF. The CDR3 DNA follows: TGTGCCAGCAGTCCGTTCGGGTTAGAGGATTCACCCCTCCACTTT. The genes are TRBV28 and TRBJ1-6, with unresolved D. The CDR3 totals 15 residues. CDR1 and CDR2 (germline): MDHEN, SYDVKM. V dropped 5 bases and J dropped 8 bases, with 16 bases sitting between them.

The rearrangement joins TRBV11-3 to TRBJ2-1; the D call may be TRBD1 or TRBD2 (7 bases each). V shed 5 bases and J shed 4 bases, with 15 bases lying between them. Germline V CDR1 and CDR2: SGHNT, YENEEA. The CDR3 covers 15 residues. CDR3 sequence (DNA): TGTGCCAGCAGCCAGGGGGGGTTAGGGTACAATGAGCAGTTCTTC. The encoded protein is CASSQGGLGYNEQFF.

In this sample, this clone turned up a few times. This sequence joins TRBV28 and TRBJ2-7, with 9 bases lining up with TRBD2. The germline V gene has CDR1 MDHEN and CDR2 SYDVKM. With 7 bases clipped from V and 6 bases from J, the junction kept 7 bases outside the gene matches. This CDR3 region has 13 residues. For the CDR3, the DNA is TGTGCCAGCAAAGCGGGGGGTCGTAGCGAGCAGTACTTC. Protein: CASKAGGRSEQYF.

With respect to this clone: At one end the junction does not follow the germline gene, possibly because of a read error. This chain connects TRBV4-2 to TRBJ1-1; 12 bases are shared with TRBD1. Germline V gene data show CDR1 as LGHNA and CDR2 as YNFKEQ. This CDR3 is built from 14 residues. CDR3 DNA: TGTGCCAGCAGCCAGGGACAGGGGGCCAATAAGTTCCTCTTT. Translated: CASSQGQGANKFLF.

This rearrangement joins TRBV2 to TRBJ1-1; 7 nucleotides line up with TRBD1. Per the germline V gene, CDR1 is SNHLY and CDR2 is FYNNEI. After removal of 4 bases from V and 3 bases from J, the junction contained 5 bases not matched to a gene. The CDR3 runs to 14 residues. The CDR3 protein is CASSVEGADTEAFF. CDR3 in DNA: TGTGCCAGCAGTGTTGAGGGGGCTGACACTGAAGCTTTCTTT.

The genes are TRBV9 and TRBJ2-4; TRBD2 is a possible D gene (7 bases). The V and J ends lost 2 bases and 2 bases respectively, with 8 bases between them. The CDR3 is 14 residues long. Germline V CDR1 and CDR2: SGDLS, YYNGEE. CDR3 nucleotides: TGTGCCAGCAGCGTCGGGGGGCCCAAAAACATTCAGTACTTC. Its translation: CASSVGGPKNIQYF.

The sample holds a few counts of this clone. V is TRBV6-1 and J is TRBJ1-4; TRBD1 is a possible D gene (6 bases). Germline values: CDR1 MNHNS, CDR2 SASEGT. V shed 8 bases and J shed 0 bases, with 10 bases lying between them. This CDR3 spans 14 amino acids. The CDR3 sequence is CASLGGATNEKLFF. In DNA form, the CDR3 reads TGTGCCAGCCTCGGGGGCGCAACTAATGAAAAACTGTTTTTT.